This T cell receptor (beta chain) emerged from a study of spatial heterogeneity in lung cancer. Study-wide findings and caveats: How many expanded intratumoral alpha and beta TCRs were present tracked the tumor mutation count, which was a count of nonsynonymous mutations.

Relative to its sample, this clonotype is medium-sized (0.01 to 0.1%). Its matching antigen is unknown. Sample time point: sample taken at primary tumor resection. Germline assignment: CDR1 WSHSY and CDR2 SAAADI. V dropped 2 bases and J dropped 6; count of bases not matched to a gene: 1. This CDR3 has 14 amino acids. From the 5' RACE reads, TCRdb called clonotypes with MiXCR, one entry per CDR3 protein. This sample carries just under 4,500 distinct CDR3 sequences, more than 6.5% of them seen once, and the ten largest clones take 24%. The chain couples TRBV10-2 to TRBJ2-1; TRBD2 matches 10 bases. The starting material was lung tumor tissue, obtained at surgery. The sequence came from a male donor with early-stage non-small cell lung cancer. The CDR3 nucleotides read TGCGCCAGCAGTGAGGCTAGCGGGGGCAATGAGCAGTTCTTC. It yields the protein CASSEASGGNEQFF.